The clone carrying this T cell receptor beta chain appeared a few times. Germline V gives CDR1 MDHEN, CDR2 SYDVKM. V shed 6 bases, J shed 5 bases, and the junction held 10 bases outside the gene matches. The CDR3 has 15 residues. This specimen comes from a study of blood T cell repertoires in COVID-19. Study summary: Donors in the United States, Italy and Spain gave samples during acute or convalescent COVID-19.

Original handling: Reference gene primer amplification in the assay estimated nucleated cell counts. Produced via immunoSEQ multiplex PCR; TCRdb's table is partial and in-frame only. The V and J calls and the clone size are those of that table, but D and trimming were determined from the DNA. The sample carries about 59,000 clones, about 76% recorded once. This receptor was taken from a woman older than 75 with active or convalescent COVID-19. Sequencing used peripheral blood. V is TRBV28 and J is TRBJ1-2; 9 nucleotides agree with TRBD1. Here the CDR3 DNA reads TGTGCCAGCAGCCCGGGACAGGGTATTTATTATGGCTACACCTTC. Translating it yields CASSPGQGIYYGYTF.